This record concerns one T cell receptor (beta chain) sequence. CDR3 size: 14 residues. Trimming removed 1 base from V and 1 base from J, with 7 bases in between. Germline-derived CDR1 and CDR2 are SGHTA and FQGNSA. This entry comes from a study of T cell changes during pregnancy in multiple sclerosis. Repertoires were generated with immunoSEQ multiplex PCR, while TCRdb's copy carries only in-frame clones and drops some. The sample shows around 72,000 clones, 90% to 95% of them seen only once. The clonotype was recovered from a female donor with multiple sclerosis, enrolled in a pregnancy study. The V gene is TRBV7-2, the J gene TRBJ1-1; D remains unclear. The sequencing here drew on CD4+ T cells from peripheral blood mononuclear cells, taken before pregnancy. This CDR3 is CASSLDYGNTEAFF. CDR3 nucleotides: TGTGCCAGCAGCTTAGACTACGGGAACACTGAAGCTTTCTTT.